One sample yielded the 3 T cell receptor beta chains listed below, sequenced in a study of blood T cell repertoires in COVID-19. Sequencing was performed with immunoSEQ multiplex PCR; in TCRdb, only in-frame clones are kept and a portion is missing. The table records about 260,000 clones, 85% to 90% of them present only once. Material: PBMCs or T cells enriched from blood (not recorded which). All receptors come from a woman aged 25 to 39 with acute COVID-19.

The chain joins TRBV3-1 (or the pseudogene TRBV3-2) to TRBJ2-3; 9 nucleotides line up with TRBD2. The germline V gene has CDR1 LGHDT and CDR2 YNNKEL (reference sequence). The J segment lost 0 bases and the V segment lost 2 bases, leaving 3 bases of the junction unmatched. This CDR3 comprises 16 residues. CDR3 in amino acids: CASSQRTSASTDTQYF. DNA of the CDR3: TGTGCCAGCAGCCAACGGACTAGCGCTAGCACAGATACGCAGTATTTT.

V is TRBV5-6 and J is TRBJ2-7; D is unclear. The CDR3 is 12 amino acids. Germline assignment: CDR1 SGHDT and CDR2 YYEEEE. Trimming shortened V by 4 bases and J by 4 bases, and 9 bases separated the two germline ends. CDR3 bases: TGTGCCAGCAGCCTAATGGAGTACGAGCAGTACTTC. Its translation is CASSLMEYEQYF.

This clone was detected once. The CDR3 spells CASRPGANNEQFF. The CDR3 DNA reads TGCGCCAGCAGGCCGGGAGCGAACAATGAGCAGTTCTTC. J is TRBJ2-1 and V is TRBV5-1, with TRBD2 as a possible D gene (6 bases). The CDR3 covers 13 residues. V was trimmed by 5 bases and J by 5 bases, leaving 11 bases between them. Germline values: CDR1 SGHRS, CDR2 YFSETQ.